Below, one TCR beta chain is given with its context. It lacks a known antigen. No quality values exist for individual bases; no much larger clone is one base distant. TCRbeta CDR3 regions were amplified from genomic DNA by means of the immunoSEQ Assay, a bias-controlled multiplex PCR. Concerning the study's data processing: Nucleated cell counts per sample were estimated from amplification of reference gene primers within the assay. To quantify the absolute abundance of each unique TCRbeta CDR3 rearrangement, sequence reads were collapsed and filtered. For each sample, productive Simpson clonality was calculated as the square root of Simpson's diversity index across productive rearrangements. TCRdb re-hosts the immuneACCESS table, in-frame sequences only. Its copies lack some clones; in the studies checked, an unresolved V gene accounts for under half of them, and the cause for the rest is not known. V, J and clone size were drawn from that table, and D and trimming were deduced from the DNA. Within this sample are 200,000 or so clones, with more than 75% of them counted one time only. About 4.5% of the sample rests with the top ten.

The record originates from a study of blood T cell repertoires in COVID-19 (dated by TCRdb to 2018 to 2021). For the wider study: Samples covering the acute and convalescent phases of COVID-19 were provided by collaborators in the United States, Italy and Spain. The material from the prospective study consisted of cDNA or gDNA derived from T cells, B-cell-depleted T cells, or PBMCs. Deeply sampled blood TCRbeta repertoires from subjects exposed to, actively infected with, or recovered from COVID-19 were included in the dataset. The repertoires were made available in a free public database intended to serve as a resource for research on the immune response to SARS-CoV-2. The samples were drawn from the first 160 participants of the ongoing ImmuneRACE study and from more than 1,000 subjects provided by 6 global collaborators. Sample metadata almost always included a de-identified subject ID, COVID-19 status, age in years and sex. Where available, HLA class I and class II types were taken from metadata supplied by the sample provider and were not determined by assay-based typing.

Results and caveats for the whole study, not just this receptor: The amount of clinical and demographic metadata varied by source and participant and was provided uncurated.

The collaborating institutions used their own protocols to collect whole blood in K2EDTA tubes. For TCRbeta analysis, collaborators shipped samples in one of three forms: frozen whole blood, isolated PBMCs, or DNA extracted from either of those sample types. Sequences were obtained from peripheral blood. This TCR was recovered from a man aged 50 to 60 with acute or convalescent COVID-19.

DNA sequence: TGTGCCAGTAGTATAACCCCACGAGATGGCTACACCTTC. Translated, it reads CASSITPRDGYTF. This sequence uses TRBV19 and TRBJ1-2; the D gene assignment is ambiguous. The V and J ends are trimmed by 2 bases and 6 bases, leaving 10 bases between them. The CDR1 and CDR2 encoded by the germline V gene (reference sequence) are LNHDA and SQIVND. From its cysteine to its phenylalanine, the CDR3 spans 13 amino acids. This entry keeps only the CDR3 DNA: 39 bases, framed from base 1.